This T cell receptor (beta chain) stems from a study of beta chain features in type 1 diabetes. Points from the study as a whole: TCRB CDR3s were moderately but significantly shorter in Type 1 diabetes patients in all four CD4+ subsets. A potential PCR bias toward shorter templates would be equal in patient and control samples. Comparison showed that naive, central memory and Treg TCRB repertoires appeared more similar among patients than among healthy donors.

TCRB transcripts that were expressed got sequenced, as all of the isolated RNA had been reverse transcribed. Repertoires were generated with immunoSEQ multiplex PCR, while TCRdb's copy carries only in-frame clones and drops some. Found here are roughly 330,000 clones, roughly 11% of them singletons; the top ten hold more than 0.015%. Germline V lookup: CDR1 MGHDK, CDR2 SYGVNS. CDR3 length: 14 amino acids. The junction had 4 bases not matched to a gene; V was cut back by 5 bases and J by 4 bases. With respect to this clone: Antigen: not known.

Material: naive CD4+ T cells from blood. The sequence was obtained from a woman in her thirties in good health. This chain uses TRBV25-1 with TRBJ2-1; TRBD2 matches 8 bases. DNA of the CDR3: TGTGCCAGCAGTAGTAGCGGGAAATACAATGAGCAGTTCTTC. Translation gives CASSSSGKYNEQFF.